Included here is one T cell receptor beta chain sequence, with context. The antigen is unknown. This sample was taken from a study of T cell responses to AZD1222 COVID-19 vaccine. Study outcomes and limitations: The breadth and depth of Spike-specific TCRs increased once two AZD1222 doses had been given. No repertoire was sampled before or during the peak T cell response, only after it. Reportedly, nearly half the spike-specific TCRs target unmutated variant regions. Only six AZD1222 recipients tested seropositive at baseline.

Profiled with immunoSEQ multiplex PCR; TCRdb holds only in-frame clones, not every one. The repertoire includes around 140,000 clones, approximately 92% of them detected once, and around 1.7% sits in the top ten. CDR3 size: 16 residues. Germline trimming cut 3 bases from V and 0 bases from J; bases unmatched to any gene: 6. Germline lookup yields CDR1 MGHRA and CDR2 YSYEKL. V usage is TRBV4-1 and J usage is TRBJ2-5; TRBD1 agrees at 8 bases. The source was peripheral blood, collected on day 0 of AZD1222 vaccination. The origin of this receptor is an adult in good health. The CDR3 DNA follows: TGCGCCAGCAGCCATCGCAACAGGGGGTACCAAGAGACCCAGTACTTC. It codes for CASSHRNRGYQETQYF.